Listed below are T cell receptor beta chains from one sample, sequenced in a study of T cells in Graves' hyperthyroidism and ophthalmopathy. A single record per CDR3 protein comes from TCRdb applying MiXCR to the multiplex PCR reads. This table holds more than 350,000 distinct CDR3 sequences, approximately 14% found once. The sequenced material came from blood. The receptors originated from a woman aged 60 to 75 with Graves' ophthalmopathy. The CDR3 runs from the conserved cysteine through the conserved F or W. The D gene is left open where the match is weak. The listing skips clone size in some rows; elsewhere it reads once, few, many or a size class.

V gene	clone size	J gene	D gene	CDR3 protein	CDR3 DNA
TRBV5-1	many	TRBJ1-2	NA	CASSLGGSSGYTF	TGCGCCAGCAGCTTGGGAGGTTCATCCGGCTACACCTTC
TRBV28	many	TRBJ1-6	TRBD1	CASSPQDRDIYNSPLHF	TGTGCCAGCAGTCCTCAGGACAGGGATATCTATAATTCACCCCTCCACTTT
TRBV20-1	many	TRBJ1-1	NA	CSARDRQRKQMNTEAFF	TGCAGTGCTAGAGATCGACAGCGAAAACAAATGAACACTGAAGCTTTCTTT
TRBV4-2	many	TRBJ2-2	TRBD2	CASSQDLLAGGANGELFF	TGTGCCAGCAGCCAAGATCTATTAGCGGGAGGGGCTAACGGGGAGCTGTTTTTT
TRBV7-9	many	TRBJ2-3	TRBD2	CASSPRVTASGRTDTQYF	TGTGCCAGCAGCCCTCGGGTGACGGCTAGCGGTCGCACAGATACGCAGTATTTT
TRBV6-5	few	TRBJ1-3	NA	CASSSGPVYSGNTIYF	TGTGCCAGCAGTTCAGGGCCAGTCTACTCTGGAAACACCATATATTTT
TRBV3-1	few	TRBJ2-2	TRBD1	CASSVTGGYTGELFF	TGTGCCAGCAGCGTTACAGGGGGCTACACCGGGGAGCTGTTTTTT
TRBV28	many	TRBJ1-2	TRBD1	CASSAPGQGAYGYTF	TGTGCCAGCAGCGCGCCCGGACAGGGCGCCTATGGCTACACCTTC
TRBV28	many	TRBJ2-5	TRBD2	CASSPRLAGGPRETQYF	TGTGCCAGCAGTCCCCGACTAGCGGGAGGGCCGAGGGAGACCCAGTACTTC
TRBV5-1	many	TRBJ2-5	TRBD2	CASSLVESGSETQYF	TGCGCCAGCAGCTTGGTTGAAAGCGGGAGTGAGACCCAGTACTTC
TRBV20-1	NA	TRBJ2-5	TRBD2	CSALSPSGISQETQYF	TGCAGTGCCCTATCCCCTAGCGGGATAAGCCAAGAGACCCAGTACTTC
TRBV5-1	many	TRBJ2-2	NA	CASSVGHASGELFF	TGCGCCAGCAGCGTGGGACACGCCAGCGGGGAGCTGTTTTTT
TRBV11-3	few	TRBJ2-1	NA	CASSLQGQGEQFF	TGTGCCAGCAGCTTACAGGGTCAGGGTGAGCAGTTCTTC
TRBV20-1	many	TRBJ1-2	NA	CSAKGLPSEGYGYTF	TGCAGTGCTAAGGGACTTCCCTCGGAGGGCTATGGCTACACCTTC
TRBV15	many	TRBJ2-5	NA	CATSRDERAQETQYF	TGTGCCACCAGCAGAGATGAGAGGGCCCAAGAGACCCAGTACTTC
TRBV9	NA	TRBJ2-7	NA	CASSVAGGEGVDEQYF	TGTGCCAGCAGCGTAGCAGGGGGGGAGGGGGTCGACGAGCAGTACTTC
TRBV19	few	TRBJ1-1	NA	CASSIMGYEAFF	TGTGCCAGTAGTATAATGGGTTATGAAGCTTTCTTT
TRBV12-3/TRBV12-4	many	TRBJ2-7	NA	CASSLVLGAYEQYF	TGTGCCAGCAGTTTAGTCCTGGGGGCCTACGAGCAGTACTTC
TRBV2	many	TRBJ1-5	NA	CASTPGTLANQPQHF	TGTGCCAGCACCCCAGGAACTCTTGCAAATCAGCCCCAGCATTTT
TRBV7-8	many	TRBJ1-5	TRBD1	CASSRAGQGTWQPQHF	TGTGCCAGCAGCCGCGCAGGACAGGGAACGTGGCAGCCCCAGCATTTT
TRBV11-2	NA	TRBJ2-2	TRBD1	CASSRRGLEELFF	TGTGCCAGCAGTCGCAGGGGGCTTGAGGAGCTGTTTTTT
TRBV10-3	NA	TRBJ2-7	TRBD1	CAISEGDSASSYEQYF	TGTGCCATCAGTGAGGGGGACAGTGCAAGCTCCTACGAGCAGTACTTC
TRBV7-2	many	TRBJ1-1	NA	CASSLVAGNTEAFF	TGTGCCAGCAGCTTAGTTGCTGGGAACACTGAAGCTTTCTTT
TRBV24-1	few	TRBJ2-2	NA	CATRGTTNTGELFF	TGTGCCACCAGAGGGACAACGAACACCGGGGAGCTGTTTTTT
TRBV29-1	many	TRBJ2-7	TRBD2	CSAKRGGVDEQYF	TGCAGCGCTAAACGCGGGGGAGTCGACGAGCAGTACTTC
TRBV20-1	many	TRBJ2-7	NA	CSARRWASERYEQYF	TGCAGTGCTAGAAGATGGGCTAGCGAGAGGTACGAGCAGTACTTC
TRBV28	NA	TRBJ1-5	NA	CASSPQEGDNQPQHF	TGTGCCAGCAGTCCCCAGGAGGGGGACAATCAGCCCCAGCATTTT
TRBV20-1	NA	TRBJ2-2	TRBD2	CSAASGITGELFF	TGCAGCGCCGCCAGCGGGATTACCGGGGAGCTGTTTTTT
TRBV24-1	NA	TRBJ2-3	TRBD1	CATAGGQGGVDTQYF	TGTGCCACCGCAGGGGGCCAGGGGGGCGTAGATACGCAGTATTTT
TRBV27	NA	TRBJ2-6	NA	CASPGGANVLTF	TGTGCCAGCCCGGGCGGGGCCAACGTCCTGACTTTC
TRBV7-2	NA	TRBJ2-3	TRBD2	CASSLTSDLNTDTQYF	TGTGCCAGCAGCTTAACTAGCGACCTTAACACAGATACGCAGTATTTT
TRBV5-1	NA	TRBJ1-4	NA	CASSLVGGANEKLFF	TGCGCCAGCAGCTTGGTCGGGGGGGCTAATGAAAAACTGTTTTTT
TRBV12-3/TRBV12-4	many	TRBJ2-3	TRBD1	CASSGTGRHSTDTQYF	TGTGCCAGCAGTGGGACAGGGAGACATAGCACAGATACGCAGTATTTT
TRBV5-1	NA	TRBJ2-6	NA	CASSPNVFAGANVLTF	TGCGCCAGCAGCCCGAATGTCTTTGCTGGGGCCAACGTCCTGACTTTC